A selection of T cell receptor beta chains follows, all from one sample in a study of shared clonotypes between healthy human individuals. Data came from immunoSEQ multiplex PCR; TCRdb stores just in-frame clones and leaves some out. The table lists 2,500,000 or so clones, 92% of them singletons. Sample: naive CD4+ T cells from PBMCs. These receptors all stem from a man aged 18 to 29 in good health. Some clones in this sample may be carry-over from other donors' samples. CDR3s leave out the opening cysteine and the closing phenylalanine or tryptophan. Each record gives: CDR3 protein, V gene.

ASSSRTGSTDTQY TRBV5-1
ASTYRTSGYNEQF TRBV7-2
ASTASGRTDTQY TRBV6-5
ASRETVWDEKLF TRBV10-1
ASSLQGSTDTQY TRBV7-9
AWSVSGNQPQH TRBV30
ASSTTGTSVGIQY TRBV19
ASSSTLDLSNQPQH TRBV27
ASSIPAGREAF TRBV19
ATTLVDQGYYEQY TRBV6-1
ASSLRRPGRVNTGELF TRBV19
SVGAGYGYT TRBV29-1
ASSWRETGPSYGYT TRBV7-2
AISEQTGPYEQY TRBV10-3
ASSGGSYGYT TRBV6-5
ASSLGAGTSTDTQY TRBV5-1
ASGQSTEAF TRBV6-5
ASSEASGSAGELF TRBV2
ASSFGGRDETQY TRBV27
ASSFWGKVYGYT TRBV28
ASTLAGVYEQY TRBV7-9
ASSRSGTRRDEQY TRBV14
ASSQPQGAEAF TRBV4-2
ASSIGGGRLRSGANVLT TRBV19
ASSTGTGVGEQY TRBV19
ASSPQSRLSYEQY TRBV18
ASSPGQGLRSGANVLT TRBV18
ASSEGGGLSYNEQF TRBV5-1
ASSLPQTTDTQY TRBV28
ASSPRQGWGNQPQH TRBV27
ASSLGRVNTQY TRBV7-6
ASSQGRAGGTDTQH TRBV4-1
ASRPHQDSYEQY TRBV7-8
ASSPRRSGLYEQY TRBV5-1
ASSLDLVSNEQY TRBV7-9
SVEAQGLAGNEQF TRBV29-1
ASSPGAGRAGNTIY TRBV5-1
ASSLGRQGADTQY TRBV5-1
ASNAGDNEQF TRBV28
ASSPGTLETQY TRBV7-3
ASSLAYDKSTEAF TRBV7-2
SAGQGAYEQY TRBV29-1
ASSTPRTAAGELF TRBV19
AWSEQGNTEAF TRBV30